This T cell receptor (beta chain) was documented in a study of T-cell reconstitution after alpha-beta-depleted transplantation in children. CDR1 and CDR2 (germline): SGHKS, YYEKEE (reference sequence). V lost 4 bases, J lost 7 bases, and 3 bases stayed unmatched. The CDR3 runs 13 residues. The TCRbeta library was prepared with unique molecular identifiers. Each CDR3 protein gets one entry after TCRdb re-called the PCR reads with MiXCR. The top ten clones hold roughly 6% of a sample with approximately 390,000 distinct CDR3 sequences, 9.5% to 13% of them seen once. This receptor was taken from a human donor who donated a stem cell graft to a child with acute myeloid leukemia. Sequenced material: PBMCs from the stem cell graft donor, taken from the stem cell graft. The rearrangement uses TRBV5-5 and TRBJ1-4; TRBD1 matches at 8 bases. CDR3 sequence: CASSTQGGEKLFF. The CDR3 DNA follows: TGTGCCAGCAGCACACAGGGGGGTGAAAAACTGTTTTTT.